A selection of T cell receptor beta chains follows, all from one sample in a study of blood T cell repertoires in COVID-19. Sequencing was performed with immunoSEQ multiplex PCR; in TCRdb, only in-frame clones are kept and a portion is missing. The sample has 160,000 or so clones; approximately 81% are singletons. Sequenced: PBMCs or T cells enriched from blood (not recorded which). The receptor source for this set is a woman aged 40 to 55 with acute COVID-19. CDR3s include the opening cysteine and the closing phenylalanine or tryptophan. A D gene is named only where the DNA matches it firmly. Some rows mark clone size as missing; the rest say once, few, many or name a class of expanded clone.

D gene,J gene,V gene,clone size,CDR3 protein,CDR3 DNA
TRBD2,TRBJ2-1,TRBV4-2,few,CASSQEGASGSNEQFF,TGTGCCAGCAGCCAAGAGGGCGCTAGCGGGAGCAATGAGCAGTTCTTC
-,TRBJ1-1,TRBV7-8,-,CASLISGGAAAFF,TGTGCCAGCCTAATATCGGGGGGCGCCGCAGCTTTCTTT
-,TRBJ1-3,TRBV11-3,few,CASSLRAGPGNTIYF,TGTGCCAGCAGCTTGCGGGCAGGTCCAGGAAACACCATATATTTT
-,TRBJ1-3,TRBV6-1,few,CASSDGPTSAGNTIYF,TGTGCCAGCAGTGATGGCCCGACGAGCGCTGGGAACACCATATATTTT
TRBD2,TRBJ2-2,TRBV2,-,CASTVLAGGGNTGELFF,TGTGCCAGCACCGTGCTAGCGGGGGGCGGGAACACCGGGGAGCTGTTTTTT
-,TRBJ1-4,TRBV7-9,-,CASSFDQGEKLFF,TGTGCCAGCAGCTTCGACCAGGGTGAAAAACTGTTTTTT
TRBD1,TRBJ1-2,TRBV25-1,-,CASRRDSYGYTF,TGTGCCAGCCGCCGGGACAGCTATGGCTACACCTTC
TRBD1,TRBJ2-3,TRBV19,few,CASTSTGPADTQYF,TGTGCCAGTACCTCGACAGGGCCCGCAGATACGCAGTATTTT
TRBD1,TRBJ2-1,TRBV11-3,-,CASSTHRGSYNEQFF,TGTGCCAGCAGCACCCACAGGGGCTCCTACAATGAGCAGTTCTTC
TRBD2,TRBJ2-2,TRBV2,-,CASSQLLAGYGELFF,TGTGCCAGCAGCCAACTTCTAGCGGGCTACGGGGAGCTGTTTTTT
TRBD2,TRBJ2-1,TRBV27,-,CASSGGLAWSSEQFF,TGTGCCAGCAGTGGGGGACTAGCCTGGAGTTCTGAGCAGTTCTTC
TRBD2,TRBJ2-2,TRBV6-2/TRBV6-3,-,CASSLFGGRVTGELFF,TGTGCCAGCAGCCTCTTCGGGGGGAGGGTCACCGGGGAGCTGTTTTTT
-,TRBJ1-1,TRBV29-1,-,CSSSTRGGTEAFF,TGCAGCTCTTCAACTAGGGGGGGGACTGAAGCTTTCTTT
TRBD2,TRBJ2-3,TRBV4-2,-,CASSQEAGPSRSTDTQYF,TGTGCCAGCAGCCAAGAAGCGGGGCCTTCTAGAAGCACAGATACGCAGTATTTT
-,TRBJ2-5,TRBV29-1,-,CSVEDPQENQETQYF,TGCAGCGTTGAAGATCCACAGGAGAACCAAGAGACCCAGTACTTC
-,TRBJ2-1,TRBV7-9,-,CACLRAYNEQFF,TGTGCCTGCCTCAGGGCATACAATGAGCAGTTCTTC
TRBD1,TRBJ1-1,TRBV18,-,CASSLRGLKAEAFF,TGTGCCAGCTCATTGAGGGGGCTGAAGGCTGAAGCTTTCTTT
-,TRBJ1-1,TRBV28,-,CASSWAGGGGIDTEAFF,TGTGCCAGCAGTTGGGCCGGCGGGGGAGGGATAGACACTGAAGCTTTCTTT
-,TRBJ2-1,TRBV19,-,CASSIGQNSYNEQFF,TGTGCCAGTAGTATAGGGCAAAACTCCTACAATGAGCAGTTCTTC
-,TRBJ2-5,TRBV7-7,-,CASSRDTKETQYF,TGTGCTAGCAGCCGGGACACCAAAGAGACCCAGTACTTC
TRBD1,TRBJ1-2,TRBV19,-,CASSIENRGRGYTF,TGTGCCAGTAGTATAGAAAACAGGGGGCGCGGCTACACCTTC
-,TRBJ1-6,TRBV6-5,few,CASRESYSPLHF,TGTGCCAGCAGGGAGAGCTATTCACCCCTCCACTTT
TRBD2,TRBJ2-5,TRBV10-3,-,CAISEWTSGKETQYF,TGTGCCATCAGTGAGTGGACTAGCGGGAAAGAGACCCAGTACTTC
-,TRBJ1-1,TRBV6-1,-,CASSESLDWNTEAFF,TGTGCCAGCAGTGAGTCCTTGGACTGGAACACTGAAGCTTTCTTT
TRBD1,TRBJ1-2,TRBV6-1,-,CASSEETGTFYGYTF,TGTGCCAGCAGTGAAGAGACAGGGACGTTCTATGGCTACACCTTC
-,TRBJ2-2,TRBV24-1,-,CATSGRDVVVAANTGELFF,TGTGCCACCAGTGGCAGGGACGTTGTGGTAGCGGCGAACACCGGGGAGCTGTTTTTT
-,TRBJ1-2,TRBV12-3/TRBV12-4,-,CASSLQAGGYTF,TGTGCCAGCAGTTTACAGGCGGGGGGCTACACCTTC
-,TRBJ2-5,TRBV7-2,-,CASSSDRWGETQYF,TGTGCCAGCAGCTCAGACAGGTGGGGGGAGACCCAGTACTTC
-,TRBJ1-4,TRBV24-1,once,CATSDPSGTQGEKLFF,TGTGCCACCAGTGATCCATCCGGGACTCAGGGTGAAAAACTGTTTTTT
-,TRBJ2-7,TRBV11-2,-,CASSGIRGRALYEQYF,TGTGCCAGCAGCGGAATTAGGGGGAGGGCCCTCTACGAGCAGTACTTC
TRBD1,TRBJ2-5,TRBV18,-,CASSPGMTGKETQYF,TGTGCCAGCTCACCAGGGATGACAGGGAAGGAGACCCAGTACTTC
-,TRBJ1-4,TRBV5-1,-,CASSPEGVRNEKLFF,TGCGCCAGCAGTCCCGAGGGGGTGAGGAATGAAAAACTGTTTTTT
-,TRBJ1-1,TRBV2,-,CASSGGAGGTEAFF,TGTGCCAGCAGTGGCGGGGCAGGAGGCACTGAAGCTTTCTTT
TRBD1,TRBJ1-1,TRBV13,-,CASSFGGQVENTEAFF,TGTGCCAGCAGCTTCGGCGGACAGGTCGAGAACACTGAAGCTTTCTTT
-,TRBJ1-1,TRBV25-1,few,CASSESGRGSEAFF,TGTGCCAGCAGTGAATCTGGCCGGGGGAGTGAAGCTTTCTTT
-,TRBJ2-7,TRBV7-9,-,CASRDSVGDEQYF,TGTGCCAGCAGGGACAGTGTTGGTGACGAGCAGTACTTC
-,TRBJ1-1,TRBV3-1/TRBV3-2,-,CASSQDDPGVEAFF,TGTGCCAGCAGCCAAGACGACCCGGGGGTTGAAGCTTTCTTT
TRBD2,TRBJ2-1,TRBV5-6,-,CASSLGSGGSWNEQFF,TGTGCCAGCAGCTTGGGATCGGGAGGGTCGTGGAATGAGCAGTTCTTC
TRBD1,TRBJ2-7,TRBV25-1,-,CASSDADRGGEQYF,TGTGCCAGCAGTGACGCGGACAGGGGAGGCGAGCAGTACTTC
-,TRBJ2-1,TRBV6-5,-,CASSQDRSSYNEQFF,TGTGCCAGCAGCCAAGACCGGAGCTCCTACAATGAGCAGTTCTTC
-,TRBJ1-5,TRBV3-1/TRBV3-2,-,CASSQDRGPQHF,TGTGCCAGCAGCCAAGATCGCGGGCCCCAGCATTTT
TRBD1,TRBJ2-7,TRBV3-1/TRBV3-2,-,CASSRRTGGAYEQYF,TGTGCCAGCAGCCGAAGGACAGGGGGGGCCTACGAGCAGTACTTC
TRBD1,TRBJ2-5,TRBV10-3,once,CAISGGQGFQETQYF,TGTGCCATCAGTGGGGGACAGGGGTTTCAAGAGACCCAGTACTTC
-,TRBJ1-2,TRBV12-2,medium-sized,CASRLVSEMVGGCCGYTF,TGTGCAAGTCGCTTAGTAAGCGAAATGGTGGGCGGGTGTTGTGGCTACACCTTC
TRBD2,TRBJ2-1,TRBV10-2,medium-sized,CASSELGGEEQFF,TGCGCCAGCAGTGAGTTGGGAGGGGAGGAGCAGTTCTTC
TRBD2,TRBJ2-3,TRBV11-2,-,CASSLGTSGTDTQYF,TGTGCCAGCAGCTTAGGGACTAGCGGCACAGATACGCAGTATTTT
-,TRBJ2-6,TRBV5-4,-,CATQEISGANVLTF,TGTGCCACCCAGGAAATATCCGGGGCCAACGTCCTGACTTTC
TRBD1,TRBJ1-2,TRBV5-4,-,CASSSPRDSYGYTF,TGTGCCAGCAGTTCGCCTCGGGACAGCTATGGCTACACCTTC
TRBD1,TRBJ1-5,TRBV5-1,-,CASSPTGEQPQHF,TGCGCCAGCAGCCCGACAGGGGAACAGCCCCAGCATTTT
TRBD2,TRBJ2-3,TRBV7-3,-,CASSPTGGQTDTQYF,TGTGCCAGCAGCCCTACGGGGGGGCAAACAGATACGCAGTATTTT
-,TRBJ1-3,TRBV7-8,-,CASSSNQGLGNTIYF,TGTGCCAGCAGCTCAAATCAGGGATTAGGAAACACCATATATTTT
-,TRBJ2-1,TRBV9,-,CASSVAEGSYNEQFF,TGTGCCAGCAGCGTAGCTGAGGGATCCTACAATGAGCAGTTCTTC
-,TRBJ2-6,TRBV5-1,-,CASSPQGSGANVLTF,TGCGCCAGCAGCCCACAGGGTTCTGGGGCCAACGTCCTGACTTTC